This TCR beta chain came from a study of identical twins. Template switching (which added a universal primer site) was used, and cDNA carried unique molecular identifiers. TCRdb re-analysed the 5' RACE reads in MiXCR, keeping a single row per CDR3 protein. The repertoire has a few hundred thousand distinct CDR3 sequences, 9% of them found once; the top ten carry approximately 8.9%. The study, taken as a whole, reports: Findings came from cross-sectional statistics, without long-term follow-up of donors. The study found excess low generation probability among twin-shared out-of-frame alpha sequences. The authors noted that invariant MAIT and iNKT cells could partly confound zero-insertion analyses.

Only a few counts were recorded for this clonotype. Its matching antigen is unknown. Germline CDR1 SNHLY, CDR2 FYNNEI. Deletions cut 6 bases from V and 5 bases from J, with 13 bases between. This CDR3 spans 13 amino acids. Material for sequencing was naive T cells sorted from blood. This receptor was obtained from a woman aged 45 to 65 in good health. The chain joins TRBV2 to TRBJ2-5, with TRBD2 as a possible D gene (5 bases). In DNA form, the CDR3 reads TGTGCCAGCAGAAAAGAGGAGGTGGAGACCCAGTACTTC. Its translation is CASRKEEVETQYF.